The clone carrying this T cell receptor (beta chain) has more than one count but fewer than ten. Stated time point: persistent/refractory GD, antithyroid drugs over 5 years with positive TRAb. PBMCs provided the RNA from which the TCR library was made. HTBI primers from iRepertoire and Arm-PCR of CDR3 regions yielded the TCR beta libraries. TCRdb reanalysed the multiplex PCR reads using MiXCR and keeps one entry per CDR3 protein. The top ten clones hold 14% of a sample with roughly 430,000 distinct CDR3 sequences, 20% to 25% of them seen once. The CDR3 consists of 13 residues. V shed 7 bases and J shed 5 bases, with 14 bases lying between them. Germline V lookup: CDR1 MDHEN, CDR2 SYDVKM. This sample was included in a study of regulatory T cells in long-lasting Graves disease.

This sequence was found in a female donor with Graves disease. The starting material was peripheral blood mononuclear cells (PBMCs), obtained when the disease was refractory, from a patient treated with antithyroid drugs. This chain joins TRBV28 and TRBJ2-5; D might be TRBD2 (7 bases). The CDR3 bases are TGTGCCAGCAACACCCGGGGGGCGGAGACCCAGTACTTC. This encodes CASNTRGAETQYF.